What follows are 10 T cell receptor beta chains derived from one specimen sequenced in a study of blood T cells in healthy people across ages. Then a second PCR, running roughly 6 to 12 cycles, was carried out with a sample-barcoded 5' primer and a J-beta primer mix. TCRdb fed the 5' RACE reads into MiXCR, producing one record per CDR3 protein. Counted here are about 670,000 distinct CDR3 sequences, over 40% occurring once; the ten biggest clones make up 25% to 30%. The sequenced sample consisted of blood. Every receptor here comes from a man older than 75 in good health.

V and J are TRBV5-5 and TRBJ1-2, with D perhaps matching TRBD1 (6 bases). This CDR3 spans 19 amino acids. Germline V gene data show CDR1 as SGHKS and CDR2 as YYEKEE (reference sequence). Deletions cut 0 bases from V and 5 bases from J, with 26 bases between. For the CDR3, the DNA is TGTGCCAGCAGCTTGGCCTCACAGATCGCGGGGGGGCAACCATATGGCTACACCTTC. Translated: CASSLASQIAGGQPYGYTF.

This clonotype has more than one count but fewer than ten. The CDR3 nucleotides are TGTGCCAGCAGCCCGACGATCCGGGACAGTGATTCGGACACTGAAGCTTTCTTT. Translation gives CASSPTIRDSDSDTEAFF. V gene TRBV14 combines with J gene TRBJ1-1, with 7 positions matching TRBD1. V lost 4 bases, J lost 3 bases, and 17 bases stayed unmatched. The CDR3 has 18 amino acids. Germline V gene sequence: CDR1 SGHDN, CDR2 FVKESK.

The gene calls are TRBV20-1 and TRBJ2-3; D remains ambiguous. The V gene's germline CDR1 is DFQATT and CDR2 SNEGSKA (reference sequence). The germline V and J ends were trimmed by 8 bases and 2 bases, with 8 bases remaining between them. The CDR3 sequence is 11 residues long. CDR3 in amino acids: CSKRYTDTQYF. The DNA of the CDR3 is TGCAGTAAGAGGTACACAGATACGCAGTATTTT.

Remarks on this clonotype: A much larger clone lies a single base off, so this may be a read error. The gene calls are TRBV7-2 and TRBJ1-2, with 7 bases fitting TRBD1. Germline values: CDR1 SGHTA, CDR2 FQGNSA. This CDR3 is built from 15 residues. Germline trimming cut 4 bases from V and 7 bases from J; bases unmatched to any gene: 12. CDR3 sequence reads: CASSYPGQRGCGYTF. CDR3 bases: TGTGCCAGCAGCTACCCGGGACAGCGAGGCTGTGGCTACACCTTC.

This clonotype was observed a handful of times. The rearrangement joins TRBV7-2 to TRBJ2-5; TRBD1 might be the D (5 bases). Per the germline V gene, CDR1 is SGHTA and CDR2 is FQGNSA. The germline V and J ends were trimmed by 5 bases and 4 bases, with 8 bases remaining between them. The CDR3 is made up of 12 amino acids. CDR3 sequence reads: CASSADRETQYF. In DNA, the CDR3 is TGTGCCAGCAGCGCCGACAGAGAGACCCAGTACTTC.

V is TRBV10-3 and J is TRBJ1-1; D not certain. The CDR3 consists of 13 residues. V lost 0 bases to trimming and J lost 1 base, with 3 bases between them. The germline V gene has CDR1 ENHRY and CDR2 SYGVKD. The CDR3 DNA sequence: TGTGCCATCAGTGAGTCAACGAACACTGAAGCTTTCTTT. This gives the protein CAISESTNTEAFF.

V and J are TRBV7-3 and TRBJ2-5, with 7 bases identical to TRBD1. Germline lookup yields CDR1 SGHTA and CDR2 FQGTGA. The CDR3 spans 15 residues. The V and J ends lost 5 bases and 9 bases, in that order; junction bases with no gene match: 15. Written as DNA, the CDR3 is TGTGCCAGCAGCGCCGGCTTAGGGGGCGTCGAGGCCCAGTACTTC. The encoded protein is CASSAGLGGVEAQYF.

In regard to this clonotype: A much larger clone differs from this one at a single base, so this may be a read error. The chain combines TRBV29-1 with TRBJ2-1; 10 positions agree with TRBD2. The J call is doubtful: the DNA matches TRBJ2-7 better. The CDR3 totals 14 residues. Germline assignment: CDR1 SQVTM and CDR2 ANQGSEA. The CDR3 loop is CSVGMTSGPNEQYF. The CDR3 DNA sequence: TGCAGCGTTGGGATGACTAGCGGGCCCAATGAGCAGTACTTC.

The genes are TRBV12-3 or TRBV12-4 and TRBJ1-5, with D maybe TRBD1 (6 bases). V lost 7 bases and J lost 0, with 16 bases in between. The CDR3 is 16 amino acids. The CDR3 region is CASTISGDNSNQPQHF. DNA of the CDR3: TGTGCCAGCACGATCTCAGGGGATAATAGCAATCAGCCCCAGCATTTT.

This clonotype was counted between two and nine times. The gene calls are TRBV6-2 or TRBV6-3 and TRBJ2-7; 9 bases agree with TRBD1. Per germline, CDR1 MNHEY and CDR2 SVGEGT. This CDR3 spans 14 amino acids. J lost 1 base, V lost 9 bases, and 7 bases had no gene match. Written as DNA, the CDR3 is TGTGCCAGTTGGTCGGACAGGGGTTCCTACGAGCAGTACTTC. Translated: CASWSDRGSYEQYF.